This T cell receptor beta chain is from a study of CD8 T cells in ankylosing spondylitis. This clonotype appeared many times. Its target is unknown. Making use of molecular barcodes, quantitative 5'-RACE generated TCR beta libraries. TCRdb itself ran the 5' RACE reads through MiXCR, one entry per CDR3 protein. Of around 160,000 distinct CDR3 sequences listed, under 14% were seen once; the top ten hold under 35%. General observations from the study: Seven to nine highly homologous variants formed a TCR beta motif that appeared characteristic of ankylosing spondylitis blood. Relatively scarce in peripheral blood, disease-linked clones were CD8+. Disease-linked clones reportedly showed significant enrichment in matched ankylosing spondylitis synovial fluid.

V dropped 5 bases and J dropped 8; count of bases not matched to a gene: 3. CDR1 WNHNN and CDR2 SYGVQD come from the germline V gene (reference sequence). The CDR3 contains 12 residues. This receptor was obtained from a male donor with ankylosing spondylitis or in good health (not recorded which). Sequencing was performed on blood, either unsorted or a sorted T cell fraction (not recorded which). The V and J genes are TRBV10-1 and TRBJ2-1; TRBD1 agrees at 7 bases. The CDR3 protein is CASSNTGDEQFF. For the CDR3, the DNA is TGCGCCAGCAGTAACACAGGGGATGAGCAGTTCTTC.